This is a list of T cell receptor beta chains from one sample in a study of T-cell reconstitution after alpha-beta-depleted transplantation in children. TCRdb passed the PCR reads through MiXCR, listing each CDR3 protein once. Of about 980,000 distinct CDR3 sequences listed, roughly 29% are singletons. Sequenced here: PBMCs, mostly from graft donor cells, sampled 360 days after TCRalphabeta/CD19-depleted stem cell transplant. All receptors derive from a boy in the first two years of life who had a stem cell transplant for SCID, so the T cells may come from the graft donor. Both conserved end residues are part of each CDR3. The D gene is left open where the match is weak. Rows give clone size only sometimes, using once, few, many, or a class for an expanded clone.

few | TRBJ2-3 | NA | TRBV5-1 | TGCGCCAGCAGCTTGTTAGGCGCCTACACAGATACGCAGTATTTT | CASSLLGAYTDTQYF
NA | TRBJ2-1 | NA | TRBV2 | TGTGCCAGCAGTTTTCGGGTGTTCAATGAGCAGTTCTTC | CASSFRVFNEQFF
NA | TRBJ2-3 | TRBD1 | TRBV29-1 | TGCAGCGCCGACAGGGGCAACACAGATACGCAGTATTTT | CSADRGNTDTQYF
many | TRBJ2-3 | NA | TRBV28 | TGTGCCAGCAGTTTTCCCGTTTTGACAGATACGCAGTATTTT | CASSFPVLTDTQYF
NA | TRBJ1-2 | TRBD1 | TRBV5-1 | TGCGCCAGCAACCCGACAGGGAACTATGGCTACACCTTC | CASNPTGNYGYTF
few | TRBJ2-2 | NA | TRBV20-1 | TGCAGTGCTAGTCCGGAAAAGGAAACCGGGGAGCTGTTTTTT | CSASPEKETGELFF
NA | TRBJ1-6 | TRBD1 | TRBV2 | TGTGCCAGCACTACCGGAGGGGGCGCGGGTTCACCCCTCCACTTT | CASTTGGGAGSPLHF
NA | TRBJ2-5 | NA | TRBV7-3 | TGTGCCAGCAGTCCCAGCCCTTCGTGGGGGGAGACCCAGTACTTC | CASSPSPSWGETQYF
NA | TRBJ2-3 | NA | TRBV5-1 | TGCGCCAGCAGCTTGGACGGACAGGGAGGGACAGATACGCAGTATTTT | CASSLDGQGGTDTQYF
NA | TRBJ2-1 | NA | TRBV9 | TGTGCCAGCAGCGTCAGGGGCGGGGAAGGGTACAATGAGCAGTTCTTC | CASSVRGGEGYNEQFF
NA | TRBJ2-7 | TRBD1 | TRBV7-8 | TGTGCCAGCAGCTCTTGGGGACAGGGAAAAAACTACGAGCAGTACTTC | CASSSWGQGKNYEQYF